The clone carrying this T cell receptor beta chain was seen many times. Patients of the Seattle cohort, enrolled during active infection, were followed longitudinally. This entry comes from a study of blood T cell repertoires in COVID-19. Study in general: COVID-19 samples collected from the United States, Italy and Spain covered acute and convalescent phases. PBMCs, B-cell-depleted T cells, or T cells provided the cDNA or gDNA that made up the material.

How the authors handled the data: The assay estimated nucleated cells by amplifying reference gene primers. The table came from immunoSEQ multiplex PCR; TCRdb's copy has only in-frame clones and leaves some out. V, J and clone size reflect that table, while D and trimming were determined from the DNA. The sample has 400,000 to 450,000 clones; 89% are singletons. Sequencing used peripheral blood. This TCR was sampled from a woman in her thirties or forties with COVID-19, enrolled during active disease.

The DNA of the CDR3 is TGTGCCAGCAGTTCCCGGGGGCCGGGGGGAGAGACCCAGTACTTC. Translation gives CASSSRGPGGETQYF. The gene calls are TRBV27 and TRBJ2-5; D is perhaps TRBD2 (7 bases). Germline-derived CDR1 and CDR2 are MNHEY and SMNVEV (reference sequence). Trimming took 4 bases from V and 4 from J, leaving 16 bases between them. This CDR3 is built from 15 residues.